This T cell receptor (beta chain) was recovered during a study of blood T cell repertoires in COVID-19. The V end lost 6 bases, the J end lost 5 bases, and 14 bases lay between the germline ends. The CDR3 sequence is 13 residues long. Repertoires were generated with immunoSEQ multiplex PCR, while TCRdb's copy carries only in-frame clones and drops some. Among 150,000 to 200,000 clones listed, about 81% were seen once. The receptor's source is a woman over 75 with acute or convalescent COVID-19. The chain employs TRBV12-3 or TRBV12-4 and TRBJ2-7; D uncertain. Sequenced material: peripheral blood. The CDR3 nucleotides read TGTGCCAGCAGCCAGAATCATGGTAACGAGCAGTACTTC. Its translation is CASSQNHGNEQYF.